What follows is one TCR beta chain and its context. Its antigen remains unknown. The junction differs from germline at one of its ends, possibly a read error. A second PCR, run for roughly 7 to 12 cycles, used a sample-barcoded 5' primer plus a J-beta primer mix. The template-switch adaptor, which had 12 random nucleotides, put a tag on each cDNA molecule. TCRdb independently ran MiXCR on the 5' RACE reads; one entry per CDR3 protein. The sample holds about 1,600,000 distinct CDR3 sequences, approximately 38% seen once. The source of the sample is a study of blood T cells in healthy people across ages. Overall study results and limits: Possibly, changes in expanded clonotypes were confounded because donor CMV status was unknown.

The CDR3 covers 15 residues. This chain joins TRBV12-3 or TRBV12-4 and TRBJ2-3; D possibly matches TRBD1 or TRBD2 (6 bases each). The TCR was taken from a woman between 18 and 29 years old in good health. The specimen was blood. The CDR3 sequence is CARSLSRRGADTQYF. The CDR3 DNA reads TGTGCCAGAAGTTTATCGCGGAGGGGGGCGGATACGCAGTATTTT.